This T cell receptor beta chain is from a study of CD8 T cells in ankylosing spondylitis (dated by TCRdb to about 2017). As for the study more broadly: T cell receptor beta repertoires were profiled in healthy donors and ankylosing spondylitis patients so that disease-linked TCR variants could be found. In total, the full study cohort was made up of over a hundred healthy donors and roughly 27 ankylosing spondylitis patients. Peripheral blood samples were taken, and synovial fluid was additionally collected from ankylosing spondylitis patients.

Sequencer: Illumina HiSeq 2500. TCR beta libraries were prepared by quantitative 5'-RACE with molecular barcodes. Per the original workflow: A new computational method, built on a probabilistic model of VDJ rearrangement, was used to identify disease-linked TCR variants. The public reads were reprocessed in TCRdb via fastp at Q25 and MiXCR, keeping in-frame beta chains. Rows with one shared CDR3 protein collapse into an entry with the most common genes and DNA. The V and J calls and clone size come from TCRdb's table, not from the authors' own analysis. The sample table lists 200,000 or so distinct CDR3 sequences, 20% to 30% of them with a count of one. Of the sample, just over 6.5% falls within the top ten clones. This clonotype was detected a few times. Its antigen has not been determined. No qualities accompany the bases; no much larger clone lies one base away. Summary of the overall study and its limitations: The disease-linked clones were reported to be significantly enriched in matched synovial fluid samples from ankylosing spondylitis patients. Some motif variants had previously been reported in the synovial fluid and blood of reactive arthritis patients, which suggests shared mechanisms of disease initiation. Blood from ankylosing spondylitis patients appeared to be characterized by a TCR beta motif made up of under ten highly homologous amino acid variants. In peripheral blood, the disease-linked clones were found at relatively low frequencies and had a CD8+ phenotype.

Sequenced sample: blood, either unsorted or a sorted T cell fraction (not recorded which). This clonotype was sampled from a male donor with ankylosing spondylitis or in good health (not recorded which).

The nucleotide sequence is TGCAGCGTTGAAGCGCCGGACAGGGGAATCGGCGAGCAGTACTTC. Its translation reads: CSVEAPDRGIGEQYF. This chain joins TRBV29-1 to TRBJ2-7, with 9 middle bases fitting TRBD1. From the cysteine up to the phenylalanine, the CDR3 has a length of 15 residues. Just the 45-base CDR3 DNA is kept, in frame starting at base 1. CDR1 SQVTM and CDR2 ANQGSEA were looked up in the germline V gene. Unmatched junction bases come to 10, with V trimmed by 1 base and J by 6 bases.